Listed below are T cell receptor beta chains from one sample, sequenced in a study of early T cells in non-severe SARS-CoV-2 infection. TCRdb redid the calling of the 5' RACE reads with MiXCR, one entry per CDR3 protein. The sample contains under 80,000 distinct CDR3 sequences, approximately 13% of which appear only once. Source material: whole blood. The origin of the receptors is an adult who was a healthcare worker with PCR-confirmed SARS-CoV-2 infection or an uninfected control (not recorded which). CDR3s include the opening cysteine and the closing phenylalanine or tryptophan. Fields, in order: J gene, clone size, V gene, D gene, CDR3 protein, CDR3 DNA. The D gene is left open where the match is weak. Clone sizes are given selectively: once, few, many, or a class where the clone is expanded.

>TRBJ2-2|many|TRBV7-2|TRBD1
CASSHRGLWTGELFF
TGTGCCAGCAGCCACAGGGGTTTGTGGACCGGGGAGCTGTTTTTT
>TRBJ2-1|many|TRBV7-2|NA
CASSLALVSGGLSYNEQFF
TGTGCCAGCAGCTTAGCGCTCGTTTCCGGGGGGCTAAGCTACAATGAGCAGTTCTTC
>TRBJ2-5|once|TRBV6-5|NA
CASSYGAGKDQETQYF
TGTGCCAGCAGTTACGGCGCAGGGAAAGACCAAGAGACCCAGTACTTC
>TRBJ2-5|many|TRBV19|NA
CASSGAAETQYF
TGTGCCAGTAGCGGGGCGGCCGAGACCCAGTACTTC
>TRBJ2-1|few|TRBV6-6|TRBD2
CASSTRSGTSGLLESYNEQFF
TGTGCCAGCAGTACTAGATCCGGGACTAGCGGGCTGCTGGAGTCCTACAATGAGCAGTTCTTC
>TRBJ1-3|many|TRBV6-6|NA
CASNEGGSGNTIYF
TGTGCCAGCAACGAGGGGGGCTCTGGAAACACCATATATTTT
>TRBJ2-7|NA|TRBV5-4|TRBD2
CASSRDYGPREQYF
TGTGCCAGCAGCCGGGACTACGGCCCGAGGGAGCAGTACTTC
>TRBJ1-1|many|TRBV18|NA
CASSPQRGNTEAFF
TGTGCCAGCTCACCACAGCGAGGGAACACTGAAGCTTTCTTT
>TRBJ2-7|many|TRBV6-2/TRBV6-3|NA
CASSYSEDNYSYEQYF
TGTGCCAGCAGTTACTCCGAAGACAATTACTCCTACGAGCAGTACTTC
>TRBJ2-7|many|TRBV20-1|NA
CSARDRNTYEQYF
TGCAGTGCTAGAGATCGAAATACCTACGAGCAGTACTTC
>TRBJ1-1|many|TRBV7-9|NA
CASSSDRTNTEAFF
TGTGCCAGCAGCTCAGACCGCACAAACACTGAAGCTTTCTTT
>TRBJ2-6|NA|TRBV7-9|NA
CASSFHTANVLTF
TGTGCCAGCAGCTTTCATACGGCCAACGTCCTGACTTTC
>TRBJ1-2|many|TRBV4-1|TRBD1
CASSQDKGGAGGYTF
TGCGCCAGCAGCCAAGATAAAGGGGGCGCGGGTGGCTACACCTTC
>TRBJ1-5|many|TRBV19|NA
CASRFSRYSNQPQHF
TGTGCCAGTCGGTTCAGTAGATATAGCAATCAGCCCCAGCATTTT
>TRBJ2-3|NA|TRBV12-3/TRBV12-4|TRBD1
CASNDRVRTDTQYF
TGTGCCAGCAATGACAGGGTGCGGACAGATACGCAGTATTTT
>TRBJ1-6|NA|TRBV5-5|NA
CASSLSPENSPLHF
TGTGCCAGCAGCTTGAGCCCGGAAAATTCACCCCTCCACTTT
>TRBJ2-2|many|TRBV6-4|NA
CASKHNQNTGELFF
TGTGCCAGCAAGCACAATCAGAACACCGGGGAGCTGTTTTTT
>TRBJ1-1|few|TRBV7-6|NA
CASSLNLSPAGAFF
TGTGCCAGCAGCTTAAATCTGTCCCCAGCGGGGGCTTTCTTT
>TRBJ2-7|few|TRBV6-6|TRBD1
CASSYPYGQGNEQYF
TGTGCCAGCAGTTACCCTTACGGACAGGGTAACGAGCAGTACTTC
>TRBJ2-7|many|TRBV7-2|TRBD1
CASSLVAGGGYEQYF
TGTGCCAGCAGCTTAGTAGCAGGGGGCGGCTACGAGCAGTACTTC
>TRBJ1-1|many|TRBV30|NA
CAAQGLDTEAFF
TGTGCCGCCCAGGGGCTGGACACTGAAGCTTTCTTT
>TRBJ1-1|many|TRBV7-9|NA
CASSTRTDTEAFF
TGTGCCAGCAGCACACGGACAGACACTGAAGCTTTCTTT
>TRBJ1-5|few|TRBV9|NA
CASSVGQGNQPQHF
TGTGCCAGCAGCGTAGGGCAGGGAAATCAGCCCCAGCATTTT
>TRBJ1-2|many|TRBV2|TRBD1
CASSEVDRGYGYTF
TGTGCCAGCAGTGAAGTGGACAGGGGGTATGGCTACACCTTC
>TRBJ1-1|NA|TRBV29-1|TRBD1
CSVHRGTEAFF
TGCAGCGTTCACAGGGGCACTGAAGCTTTCTTT
>TRBJ1-1|many|TRBV29-1|NA
CSVEAPNTEAFF
TGCAGCGTTGAAGCACCGAACACTGAAGCTTTCTTT
>TRBJ2-2|many|TRBV12-3/TRBV12-4|NA
CASRRGNTGELFF
TGTGCCAGCCGCCGTGGGAACACCGGGGAGCTGTTTTTT
>TRBJ2-1|few|TRBV20-1|NA
CSASPGAHNEQFF
TGCAGTGCCAGCCCGGGGGCCCACAATGAGCAGTTCTTC
>TRBJ1-2|many|TRBV11-1|NA
CASSSAYGYTF
TGTGCCAGCAGTTCAGCGTATGGCTACACCTTC
>TRBJ2-4|many|TRBV9|NA
CASSPPAKNIQYF
TGTGCCAGCAGCCCCCCGGCCAAAAACATTCAGTACTTC
>TRBJ2-3|NA|TRBV5-5|TRBD1
CASSLFGTGDEDTQYF
TGTGCCAGCAGCTTGTTCGGGACAGGGGATGAAGATACGCAGTATTTT
>TRBJ1-2|NA|TRBV4-1|NA
CASSQIMDDYTF
TGCGCCAGCAGCCAAATCATGGACGACTACACCTTC
>TRBJ2-7|few|TRBV11-2|TRBD2
CASSLEGMTSGSYEQYF
TGTGCCAGCAGCTTAGAGGGGATGACTAGCGGATCCTACGAGCAGTACTTC
>TRBJ2-7|many|TRBV7-2|TRBD1
CASSSRQGRFEQYF
TGTGCCAGCAGCTCCCGACAGGGGCGTTTCGAGCAGTACTTC
>TRBJ2-1|NA|TRBV25-1|NA
CASSEDYNEQFF
TGTGCCAGCTCGGAGGATTACAATGAGCAGTTCTTC
>TRBJ1-2|many|TRBV4-2|NA
CASSQPTLENYGYTF
TGTGCCAGCAGCCAGCCTACTTTGGAAAACTATGGCTACACCTTC
>TRBJ1-2|many|TRBV7-3|TRBD1
CASTQDRDSPNYGYTF
TGTGCCAGCACTCAGGATAGGGACAGTCCTAACTATGGCTACACCTTC
>TRBJ1-4|NA|TRBV3-1|NA
CASGKGGEKLFF
TGTGCCAGCGGCAAGGGGGGTGAAAAACTGTTTTTT
>TRBJ2-3|few|TRBV4-3|NA
CASSLLGLGDTQYF
TGCGCCAGCAGCCTCCTTGGGCTCGGAGATACGCAGTATTTT
>TRBJ1-2|few|TRBV19|NA
CASRIQGSESYGYTF
TGTGCCAGTAGGATACAGGGAAGTGAGAGCTATGGCTACACCTTC
>TRBJ2-1|many|TRBV5-6|NA
CASSWDIHNEQFF
TGTGCCAGCAGCTGGGACATTCACAATGAGCAGTTCTTC
>TRBJ1-3|few|TRBV18|TRBD1
CASSPRTGGASSGNTIYF
TGTGCCAGCTCACCACGGACAGGGGGAGCGAGCTCTGGAAACACCATATATTTT
>TRBJ2-7|few|TRBV4-2|NA
CASSQDQALDEQYF
TGTGCCAGCAGCCAAGATCAGGCGCTTGACGAGCAGTACTTC
>TRBJ2-1|NA|TRBV6-4|TRBD2
CASSPLGGGSYNEQFF
TGTGCCAGCAGTCCCCTCGGCGGGGGCTCCTACAATGAGCAGTTCTTC
>TRBJ2-7|many|TRBV11-2|NA
CASSLDWASGEQYF
TGTGCCAGCAGCTTAGATTGGGCCAGCGGCGAGCAGTACTTC
>TRBJ1-2|NA|TRBV9|NA
CASSVDSSYGYTF
TGTGCCAGCAGCGTAGACTCAAGTTATGGCTACACCTTC
>TRBJ1-2|few|TRBV20-1|TRBD1
CSAERTGGAEGYTF
TGCAGTGCTGAGAGGACAGGGGGCGCAGAAGGCTACACCTTC